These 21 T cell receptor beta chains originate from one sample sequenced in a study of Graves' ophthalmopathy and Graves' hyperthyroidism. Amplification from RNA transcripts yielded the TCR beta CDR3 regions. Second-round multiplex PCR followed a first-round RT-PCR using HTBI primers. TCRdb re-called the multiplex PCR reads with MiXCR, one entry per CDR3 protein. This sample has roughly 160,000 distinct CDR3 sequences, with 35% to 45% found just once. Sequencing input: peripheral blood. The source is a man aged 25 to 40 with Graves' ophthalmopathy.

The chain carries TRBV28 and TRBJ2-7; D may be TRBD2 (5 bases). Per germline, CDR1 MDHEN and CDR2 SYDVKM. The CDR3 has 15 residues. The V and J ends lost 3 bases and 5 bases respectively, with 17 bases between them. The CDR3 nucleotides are TGTGCCAGCAGTTTTAGTGGGAGTTTCATCCACGAGCAGTACTTC. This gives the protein CASSFSGSFIHEQYF.

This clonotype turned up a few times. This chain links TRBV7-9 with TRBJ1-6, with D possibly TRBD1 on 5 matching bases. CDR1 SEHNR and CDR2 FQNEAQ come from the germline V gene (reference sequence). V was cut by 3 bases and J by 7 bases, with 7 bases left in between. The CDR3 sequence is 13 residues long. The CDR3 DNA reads TGTGCCAGCAGCTTGGACACCAATTCACCCCTCCACTTT. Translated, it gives CASSLDTNSPLHF.

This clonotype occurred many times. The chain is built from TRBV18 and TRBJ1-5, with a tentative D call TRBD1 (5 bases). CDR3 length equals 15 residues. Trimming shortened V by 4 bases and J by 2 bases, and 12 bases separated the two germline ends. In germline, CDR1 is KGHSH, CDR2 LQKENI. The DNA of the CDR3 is TGTGCCAGCTCACAGGGACCTGGGGGCAATCAGCCCCAGCATTTT. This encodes CASSQGPGGNQPQHF.

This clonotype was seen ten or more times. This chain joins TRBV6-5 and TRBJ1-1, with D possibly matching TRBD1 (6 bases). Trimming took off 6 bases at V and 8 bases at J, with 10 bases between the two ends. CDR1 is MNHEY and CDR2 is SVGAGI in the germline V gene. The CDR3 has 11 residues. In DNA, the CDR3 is TGTGCCAGCAGGGGGGGGGCGGAAGCTTTCTTT. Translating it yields CASRGGAEAFF.

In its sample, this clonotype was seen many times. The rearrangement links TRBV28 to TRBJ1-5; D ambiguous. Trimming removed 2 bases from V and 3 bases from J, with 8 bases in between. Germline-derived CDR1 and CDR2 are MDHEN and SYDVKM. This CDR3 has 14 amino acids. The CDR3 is CASSLGHINQPQHF. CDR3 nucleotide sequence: TGTGCCAGCAGTTTAGGGCACATCAATCAGCCCCAGCATTTT.

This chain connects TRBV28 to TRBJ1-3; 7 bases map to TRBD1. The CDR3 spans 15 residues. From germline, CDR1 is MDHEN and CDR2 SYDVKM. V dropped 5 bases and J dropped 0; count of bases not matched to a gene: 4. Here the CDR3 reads CASSEGQLSGNTIYF. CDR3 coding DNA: TGTGCCAGCAGTGAGGGACAGCTCTCTGGAAACACCATATATTTT.

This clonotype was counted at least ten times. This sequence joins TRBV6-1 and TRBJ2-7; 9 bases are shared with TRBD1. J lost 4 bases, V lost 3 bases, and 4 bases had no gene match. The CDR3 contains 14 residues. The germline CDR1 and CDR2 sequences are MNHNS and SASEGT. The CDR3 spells CASSDTGGPYEQYF. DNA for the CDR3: TGTGCCAGCAGTGATACAGGGGGCCCTTACGAGCAGTACTTC.

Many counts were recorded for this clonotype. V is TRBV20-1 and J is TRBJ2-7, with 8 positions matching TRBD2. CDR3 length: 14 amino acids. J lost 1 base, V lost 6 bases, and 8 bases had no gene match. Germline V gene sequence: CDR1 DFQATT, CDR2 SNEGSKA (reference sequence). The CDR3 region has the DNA TGCAGTGCCATGAGCGGGAGAGGGTCCTACGAGCAGTACTTC. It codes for CSAMSGRGSYEQYF.

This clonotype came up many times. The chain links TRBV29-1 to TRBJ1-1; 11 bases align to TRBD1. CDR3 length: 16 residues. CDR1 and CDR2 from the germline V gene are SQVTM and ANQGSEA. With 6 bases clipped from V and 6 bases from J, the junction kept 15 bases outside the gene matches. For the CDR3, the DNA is TGCAGCGTGGGGTGGACAGGGGGCCCTCCACGGCCTGAAGCTTTCTTT. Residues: CSVGWTGGPPRPEAFF.

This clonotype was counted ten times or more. CDR3 loop: CASSEAPLTGELFF. In DNA form, the CDR3 reads TGTGCCAGCAGCGAAGCCCCCCTCACCGGGGAGCTGTTTTTT. The rearrangement joins TRBV7-2 to TRBJ2-2, with no clear D. Germline lookup yields CDR1 SGHTA and CDR2 FQGNSA. Trimming stripped 5 bases from V and 4 bases from J, with 11 bases between. The CDR3 sequence is 14 residues long.

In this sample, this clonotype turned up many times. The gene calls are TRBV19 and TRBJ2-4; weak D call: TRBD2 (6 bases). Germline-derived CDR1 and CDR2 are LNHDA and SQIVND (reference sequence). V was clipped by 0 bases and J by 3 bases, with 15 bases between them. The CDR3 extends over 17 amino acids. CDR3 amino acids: CASSIDWGRRIKNIQYF. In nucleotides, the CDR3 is TGTGCCAGTAGTATAGATTGGGGGAGGAGGATCAAAAACATTCAGTACTTC.

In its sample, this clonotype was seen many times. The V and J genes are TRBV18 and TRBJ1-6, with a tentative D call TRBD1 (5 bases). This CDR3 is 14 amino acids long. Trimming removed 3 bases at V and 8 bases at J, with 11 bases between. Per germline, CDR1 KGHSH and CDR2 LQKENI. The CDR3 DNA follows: TGTGCCAGCTCACCCGGGACGCTATATTCACCCCTCCACTTT. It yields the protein CASSPGTLYSPLHF.

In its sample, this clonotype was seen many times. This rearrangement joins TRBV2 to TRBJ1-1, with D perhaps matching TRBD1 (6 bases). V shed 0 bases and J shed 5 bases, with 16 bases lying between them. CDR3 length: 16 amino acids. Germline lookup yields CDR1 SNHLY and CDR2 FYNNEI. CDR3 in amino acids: CASSEARRGSITEAFF. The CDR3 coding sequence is TGTGCCAGCAGTGAAGCTCGGAGGGGGAGCATAACTGAAGCTTTCTTT.

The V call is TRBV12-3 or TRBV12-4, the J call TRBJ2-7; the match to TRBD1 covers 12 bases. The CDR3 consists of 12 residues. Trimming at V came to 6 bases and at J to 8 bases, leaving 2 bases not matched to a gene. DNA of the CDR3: TGTGCCAGCAGCCGGGACAGGGGGCAGCAGTACTTC. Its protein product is CASSRDRGQQYF.

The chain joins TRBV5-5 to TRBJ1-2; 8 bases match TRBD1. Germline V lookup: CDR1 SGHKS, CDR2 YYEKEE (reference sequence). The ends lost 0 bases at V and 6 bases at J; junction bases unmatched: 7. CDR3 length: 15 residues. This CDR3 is CASSLAAGQDNGYTF. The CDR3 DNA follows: TGTGCCAGCAGCTTGGCCGCGGGACAGGATAATGGCTACACCTTC.

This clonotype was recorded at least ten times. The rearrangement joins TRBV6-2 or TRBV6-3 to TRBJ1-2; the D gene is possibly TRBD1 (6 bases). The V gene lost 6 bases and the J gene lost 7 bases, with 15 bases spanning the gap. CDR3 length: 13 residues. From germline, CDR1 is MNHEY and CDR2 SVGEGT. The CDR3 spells CASRTDSARGYTF. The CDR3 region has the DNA TGTGCCAGCAGAACGGACAGTGCACGTGGCTACACCTTC.

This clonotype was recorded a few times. CDR3 sequence (DNA): TGTGCCAGCAGTCCGCAGGGGTCCGGGGAGCTGTTTTTT. It is translated as CASSPQGSGELFF. The chain recombines TRBV6-1 with TRBJ2-2, with D possibly being TRBD1 (6 bases). This CDR3 spans 13 amino acids. The germline gives CDR1 MNHNS, CDR2 SASEGT. Trimming took off 5 bases at V and 6 bases at J, with 10 bases between the two ends.

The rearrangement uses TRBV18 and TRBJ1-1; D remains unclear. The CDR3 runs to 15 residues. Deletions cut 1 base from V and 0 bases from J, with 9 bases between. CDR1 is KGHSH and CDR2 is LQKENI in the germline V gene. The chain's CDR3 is CASSPHPALNTEAFF. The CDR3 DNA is TGTGCCAGCTCACCACATCCCGCACTGAACACTGAAGCTTTCTTT.

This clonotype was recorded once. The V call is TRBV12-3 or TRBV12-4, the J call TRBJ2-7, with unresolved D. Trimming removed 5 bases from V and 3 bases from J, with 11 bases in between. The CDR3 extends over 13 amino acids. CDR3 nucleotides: TGTGCCAGCAGTACCCGAGGATTCTACGAGCAGTACTTC. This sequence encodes CASSTRGFYEQYF.

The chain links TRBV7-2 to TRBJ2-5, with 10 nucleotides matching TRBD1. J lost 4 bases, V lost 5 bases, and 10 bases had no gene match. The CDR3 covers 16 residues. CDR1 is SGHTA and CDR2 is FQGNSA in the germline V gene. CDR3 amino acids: CASSLQPTGGRETQYF. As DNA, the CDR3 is TGTGCCAGCAGCCTCCAACCGACAGGGGGCAGAGAGACCCAGTACTTC.

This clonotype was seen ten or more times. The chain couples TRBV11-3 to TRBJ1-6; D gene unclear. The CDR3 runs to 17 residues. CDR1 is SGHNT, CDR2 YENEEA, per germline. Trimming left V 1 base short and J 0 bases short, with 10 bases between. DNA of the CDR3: TGTGCCAGCAGCTTAGTAGGAGGGAGCTCCTATAATTCACCCCTCCACTTT. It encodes CASSLVGGSSYNSPLHF. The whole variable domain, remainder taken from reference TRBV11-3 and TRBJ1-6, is EAGVVQSPRYKIIEKKQPVAFWCNPISGHNTLYWYLQNLGQGPELLIRYENEEAVDDSQLPKDRFSAERLKGVDSTLKIQPAELGDSAVYLCASSLVGGSSYNSPLHFGNGTRLTVT.